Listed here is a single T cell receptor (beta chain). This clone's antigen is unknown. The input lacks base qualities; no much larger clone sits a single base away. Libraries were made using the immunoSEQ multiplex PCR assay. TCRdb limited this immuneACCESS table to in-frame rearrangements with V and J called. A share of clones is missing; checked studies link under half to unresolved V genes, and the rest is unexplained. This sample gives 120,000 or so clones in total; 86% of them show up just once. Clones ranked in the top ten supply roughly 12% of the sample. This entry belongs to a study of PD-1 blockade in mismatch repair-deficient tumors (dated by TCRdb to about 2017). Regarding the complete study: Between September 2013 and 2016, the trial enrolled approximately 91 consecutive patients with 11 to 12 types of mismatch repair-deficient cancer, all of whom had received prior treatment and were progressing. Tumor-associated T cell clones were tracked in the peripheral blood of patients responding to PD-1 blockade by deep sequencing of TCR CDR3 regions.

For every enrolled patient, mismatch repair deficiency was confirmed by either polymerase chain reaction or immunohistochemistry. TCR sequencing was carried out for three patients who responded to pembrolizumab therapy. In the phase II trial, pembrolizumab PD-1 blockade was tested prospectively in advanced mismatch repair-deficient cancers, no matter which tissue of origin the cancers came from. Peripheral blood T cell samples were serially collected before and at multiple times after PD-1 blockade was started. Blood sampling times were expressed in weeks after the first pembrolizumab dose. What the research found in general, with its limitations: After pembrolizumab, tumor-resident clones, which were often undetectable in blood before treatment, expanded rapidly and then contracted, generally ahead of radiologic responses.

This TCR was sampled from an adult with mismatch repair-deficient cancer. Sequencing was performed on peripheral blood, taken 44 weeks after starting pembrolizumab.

The DNA sequence follows: TGCAGCGTTGAGGGTGGGGCTCCGTACCAAGAGACCCAGTACTTC. This codes for CSVEGGAPYQETQYF. Here the chain combines TRBV29-1 and TRBJ2-5, with TRBD1 perhaps the D gene, on 5 matching bases. CDR1 and CDR2, per the germline V gene, are SQVTM and ANQGSEA. V drops 3 bases and J drops 0 bases, leaving 14 bases in between. The CDR3 measures 15 amino acids from cysteine to phenylalanine. Of all the DNA, just the CDR3 is kept, 45 bases in frame from base 1.